This T cell receptor (beta chain) was obtained from a study of blood T cell repertoires in COVID-19 (TCRdb year 2020). For the wider study: Collaborator samples came from the United States, Italy and Spain and covered acute and convalescent phases of COVID-19. The dataset comprised deeply sampled blood TCRbeta repertoires from subjects exposed to, actively infected with, or recovered from COVID-19. Where available, HLA class I and class II types were obtained from metadata supplied by the sample provider rather than from assay-based typing. The material from the prospective study consisted of cDNA or gDNA derived from T cells, B-cell-depleted T cells, or PBMCs. A de-identified subject ID, COVID-19 status, age in years and sex were almost always included in the sample metadata. A freely available public database, intended as a resource for researchers studying the immune response to SARS-CoV-2, is where the repertoires were released. The samples were drawn from two sources: the first 160 participants of the ongoing ImmuneRACE study, and fewer than 1,500 subjects contributed by 6 global collaborators. The investigation overall reported the following: The amount of clinical and demographic metadata varied by source and participant and was provided uncurated.

The CDR3 measures 13 amino acids from cysteine to phenylalanine. Just the 39-base CDR3 DNA is kept, in frame starting at base 1. CDR1 and CDR2, per the germline V gene, are MNHNS and SASEGT. The germline V end is reduced by 1 base and the J end by 6 bases; junction bases left unmatched: 0. TCRbeta CDR3 regions were amplified from genomic DNA using the immunoSEQ Assay, a bias-controlled multiplex PCR. The authors' pipeline ran thus. The number of nucleated cells in each sample was estimated from the amplification of reference gene primers within the assay. Sequence reads were collapsed and filtered to measure the absolute abundance of every unique TCRbeta CDR3 rearrangement. Productive Simpson clonality was computed per sample as the square root of Simpson's diversity index over productive rearrangements. TCRdb's version of the immuneACCESS table is confined to in-frame rearrangements and falls short of the full clone set. An unresolved V gene accounts for under half of the shortfall where checked; the remainder is of unknown origin. V, J and clone size are taken as reported in that table, and D and trimming were inferred from the DNA itself. The sample profile shows roughly 150,000 clones; 70% to 85% of them were found once. The ten largest account for 7.2% of the sample.

In regard to this clone: The specificity of this receptor is unknown. Base qualities are not at hand, and no much larger clone is one base apart.

Collaborating institutions collected whole blood in K2EDTA tubes following their own protocols. Collaborator samples were shipped for TCRbeta analysis as frozen whole blood, isolated PBMCs, or DNA extracted from either sample type. Sequenced sample: peripheral blood. The receptor chain draws on TRBV6-1 and TRBJ1-5, with 7 bases aligning to TRBD1. This TCR was recovered from a woman in her forties or fifties in a cohort sampled during active or convalescent COVID-19. The DNA is TGTGCCAGCAGTGAAGACAGGGGTCAGCCCCAGCATTTT. Its amino acids are CASSEDRGQPQHF.